This record concerns one TCR beta chain sequence. This clonotype was picked up many times. This receptor's antigen is unknown. Base qualities are not provided; no much larger clone lies one nucleotide away. The hyperthyroidism patients were between 18 and 65 years old and newly diagnosed, with a disease duration of less than 2 months. Patients with uncontrolled infections, other autoimmune diseases, pregnancy or lactation were excluded. Diagnoses relied on clinical symptoms, serum thyroxine and TRAb, thyroid ultrasound and orbital computed tomography. For progressor patients, blood was drawn at the first diagnosis of hyperthyroidism, before any ophthalmopathy symptoms had appeared. Ficoll-Paque density gradient centrifugation was used to isolate PBMCs from approximately 10 ml of fresh peripheral blood. Progressor patients were initially diagnosed with Graves' hyperthyroidism and developed ophthalmopathy during follow-up. Total RNA was extracted with Trizol reagent, and quality was checked on an Agilent 2100 Bioanalyzer.

This record comes from a study of T cells in Graves' hyperthyroidism and ophthalmopathy (dated by TCRdb to about 2019). Background for the entire study: Peripheral blood was collected at initial diagnosis, before any treatment. Once sampling was done, hyperthyroidism patients were given methimazole at a starting dose of 30 mg daily, whereas ophthalmopathy patients were given high-dose intravenous methylprednisolone. Prospective prediction of ophthalmopathy was tested in an independent validation cohort consisting of 18 hyperthyroidism patients and some 15 patients who later progressed to ophthalmopathy. In addition, the study compared T-cell repertoires in thyroid tissue and in blood from six Graves' hyperthyroidism patients. The paper describes TCR Vbeta CDR3 sequencing of fewer than 150 peripheral blood samples, made up of under 50 ophthalmopathy patients, more than 70 hyperthyroidism patients and roughly 17 progressor patients. The 95 to 100 discovery patients were randomly divided into training and test sets at a 7:3 ratio. To identify distinguishing TCR V-J signatures, a discovery cohort of 100 patients was used, comprising roughly 45 with Graves' ophthalmopathy and roughly 60 with stable Graves' hyperthyroidism. Overall study results and their limits: No statistical method was used to fix the sample size in advance, and group allocation was not hidden from the investigators. A model built on a 13 V-J signature distinguished ophthalmopathy from stable hyperthyroidism, reaching roughly 88% sensitivity and approximately 83% specificity in cross-validation and 80%/75% in testing. Most expanded thyroid clonotypes (frequency above 0.001) were also detected in blood, a finding suggesting that blood repertoires may reflect thyroid immune responses. In validation, the model predicted progression to ophthalmopathy a median of roughly 6.5 months before onset, with approximately 70% sensitivity and roughly 77% specificity.

CDR1 is given as MDHEN and CDR2 as SYDVKM, both from the germline V gene. V is reduced by 5 bases and J by 12 bases, leaving a spacing of 17 bases between them. Taken from cysteine to phenylalanine, the CDR3 has 13 residues. The retained sequence is limited to the CDR3, 39 bases, with the frame set at the first base. Amplification of TCR beta CDR3 regions was carried out from RNA transcripts. For the first round of RT-PCR on the TCR CDR3, the HTBI primer set was used together with the Qiagen OneStep RT-PCR kit. A second multiplex PCR round built the libraries, followed by size selection and purification. The libraries were sequenced on an Illumina HiSeq2000 using paired-end 100 bp reads. The authors processed their data as follows. Raw data were processed with SOAPnuke, discarding reads with adapters, uncalled bases, mean Phred below 15, or no exact constant-primer or identifier match. High-quality paired reads were merged with COPE v1.2.5, and unique nucleotide sequences were defined as clonotypes. MiTCR v1.1 was used to align clonotypes to the IMGT TRBV, TRBD and TRBJ reference segments. The analysis was restricted to V-J combinations with a frequency above 0.0001, which together covered 99% to 99.2% of the repertoires. A TCS score was defined as the ratio between F50 (clonal expansion) and ExV (chaos), using BLOSUM62-based TCRdist between CDR3 peptides within each V-J. Welch's t-statistics and random forest reduced 500 to 550 V-J features to 13, which were used in a naive Bayes classifier (R e1071). The raw public data were reprocessed by TCRdb itself: fastp quality trimming at Q25, MiXCR clonotype calling, in-frame beta chains only. Rows matching on CDR3 protein sequence are summarized as one entry with the most common DNA and genes. The V and J calls come from TCRdb's annotation, not from the publication. The sample yields 270,000 or so distinct CDR3 sequences; 12% to 15% were counted once. The ten largest clones add up to under 35% of the sample.

This TCR came from a woman aged 50 to 60 with Graves' hyperthyroidism that later progressed to Graves' ophthalmopathy. Sequenced material: blood. The chain is assembled from TRBV28 and TRBJ2-1, with no D gene named confidently. The sequence in DNA is TGTGCCAGCAGTCCACCCCGAGGCTTGGTGCAGTTCTTC. Translated, it gives CASSPPRGLVQFF.